These 22 T cell receptor beta chains were all obtained from the same sample, sequenced in a study of early T cells in non-severe SARS-CoV-2 infection. MiXCR was run by TCRdb on the 5' RACE reads, yielding one entry per CDR3 protein. The sample carries tens of thousands of distinct CDR3 sequences, roughly 13% recorded once. Sequenced input: whole blood. These receptors were collected from an adult who was a healthcare worker with PCR-confirmed SARS-CoV-2 infection or an uninfected control (not recorded which).

This rearrangement joins TRBV28 to TRBJ1-5, with TRBD1 identical over 9 bases. V lost 7 bases, J lost 7 bases, and 5 bases stayed unmatched. The V gene's germline CDR1 is MDHEN and CDR2 SYDVKM. The CDR3 consists of 13 residues. CDR3 DNA: TGTGCCAGCATTCGGGACAGGGCCCAGCCCCAGCATTTT. This gives the protein CASIRDRAQPQHF.

This clonotype was seen ten or more times. This sequence joins TRBV24-1 and TRBJ2-1; D is perhaps TRBD1 (5 bases). The germline CDR1 and CDR2 sequences are KGHDR and SFDVKD. V was clipped by 5 bases and J by 7 bases, with 20 bases between them. This CDR3 spans 16 amino acids. CDR3: CATSGLAMGQSNEQFF. In nucleotides, the CDR3 is TGTGCCACCAGTGGCTTGGCCATGGGGCAGTCAAATGAGCAGTTCTTC.

There are a few counts of this clonotype. The rearrangement joins TRBV18 to TRBJ1-5; 7 nucleotides match TRBD1. The ends lost 5 bases at V and 4 bases at J; junction bases unmatched: 2. Per the germline V gene, CDR1 is KGHSH and CDR2 is LQKENI. This CDR3 is built from 13 residues. The CDR3 spells CASSADRNQPQHF. CDR3 DNA: TGTGCCAGCTCAGCGGACAGGAATCAGCCCCAGCATTTT.

The sample holds a few counts of this clonotype. This rearrangement joins TRBV19 to TRBJ2-6; 7 positions agree with TRBD1. Germline V lookup: CDR1 LNHDA, CDR2 SQIVND (reference sequence). The CDR3 runs to 15 residues. The junction had 6 bases not matched to a gene; V was cut back by 9 bases and J by 1 base. Written as DNA, the CDR3 is TGTGCCAGCAGGACAGGTGGTTCTGGGGCCAACGTCCTGACTTTC. Its protein product is CASRTGGSGANVLTF.

In this sample, this clonotype turned up a few times. The chain couples TRBV7-9 to TRBJ1-3; D is uncertain. The CDR3 totals 15 residues. Germline V lookup: CDR1 SEHNR, CDR2 FQNEAQ (reference sequence). With 3 bases removed from V and 2 bases from J, the gap between germline ends came to 11 bases. The DNA for the CDR3 is TGTGCCAGCAGCTTGGGATACCCTCCTGGAAACACCATATATTTT. Translated: CASSLGYPPGNTIYF.

The sample holds a few counts of this clonotype. V is TRBV6-2 or TRBV6-3 and J is TRBJ1-5; D unclear. CDR1 and CDR2 (germline): MNHEY, SVGEGT. The CDR3 sequence is 13 residues long. Trimming shortened V by 2 bases and J by 5 bases, and 7 bases separated the two germline ends. The CDR3 coding sequence is TGTGCCAGCAGTTACCGTCTGGATCAGCCCCAGCATTTT. It codes for CASSYRLDQPQHF.

The gene calls are TRBV7-3 and TRBJ2-1; 7 bases are shared with TRBD2. V dropped 2 bases and J dropped 5; count of bases not matched to a gene: 6. From germline, CDR1 is SGHTA and CDR2 FQGTGA. The CDR3 extends over 15 amino acids. The CDR3 loop reads CASSLWASGNNEQFF. The DNA for the CDR3 is TGTGCCAGCAGCTTATGGGCTAGCGGTAACAATGAGCAGTTCTTC.

A word on this clonotype: The junction departs from the called germline gene at one end, perhaps through a read error. J is TRBJ2-3 and V is TRBV12-3 or TRBV12-4; the match to TRBD2 covers 8 bases. This CDR3 comprises 14 residues. The CDR3 protein is CTSSTGRGTDTQYF. CDR3 bases: TGTACCAGCAGTACCGGGAGGGGCACAGATACGCAGTATTTT.

This clonotype has a count of ten or more. V and J are TRBV21-1 and TRBJ2-1; the DNA was not compared with TRBD1, the D call given in the table. TRBV21-1 is given as a pseudogene. This CDR3 is built from 14 residues. CDR3 bases: TGTGCCAGCAGCAAAGCACAGGGGCGTAATGAGCAGTTCTTC. Translation: CASSKAQGRNEQFF.

The gene calls are TRBV29-1 and TRBJ2-2, with TRBD1 matching 7 bases. V lost 7 bases, J lost 4 bases, and 12 bases stayed unmatched. This CDR3 has 15 amino acids. The germline gives CDR1 SQVTM, CDR2 ANQGSEA. As DNA, the CDR3 is TGCAGCGCCCACAATTCAGGGGGTGGCACCGGGGAGCTGTTTTTT. Its translation is CSAHNSGGGTGELFF.

This chain links TRBV7-3 with TRBJ2-3; D unresolved. V dropped 1 base and J dropped 12 bases, with 11 bases sitting between them. Germline V gene sequence: CDR1 SGHTA, CDR2 FQGTGA. This CDR3 is 12 amino acids long. Here the CDR3 DNA reads TGTGCCAGCAGCTTAATAGTAGGGATACAGTATTTT. Its translation is CASSLIVGIQYF.

This clonotype has at least ten counts. The CDR3 loop is CSVDGVGAGLETQYF. CDR3 sequence (DNA): TGCAGCGTTGATGGGGTAGGGGCAGGTCTGGAGACCCAGTACTTC. The chain is built from TRBV29-1 and TRBJ2-5; possibly TRBD1 for D (5 bases). The CDR3 covers 15 residues. V lost 3 bases and J 5 bases, leaving 19 bases between the germline ends. Germline CDR1 SQVTM, CDR2 ANQGSEA.

This clonotype has just a few counts. The rearrangement joins TRBV28 to TRBJ2-7, with D maybe TRBD1 (6 bases). CDR3 length: 13 residues. CDR1 and CDR2 (germline): MDHEN, SYDVKM. Deletions cut 2 bases from V and 6 bases from J, with 11 bases between. The DNA for the CDR3 is TGTGCCAGCAGTTTAACAGGGTTAAGCGAGCAGTACTTC. Translated: CASSLTGLSEQYF.

This sequence joins TRBV11-2 and TRBJ2-1; D is possibly TRBD2 (5 bases). In germline, CDR1 is SGHAT, CDR2 FQNNGV. Deletions cut 5 bases from V and 2 bases from J, with 13 bases between. The CDR3 length is 15 residues. The CDR3 is CASSPLALAYNEQFF. The CDR3 DNA sequence: TGTGCCAGCAGCCCCCTGGCACTAGCCTACAATGAGCAGTTCTTC.

V usage is TRBV20-1 and J usage is TRBJ2-3; D not certain. The CDR3 is 11 amino acids. V was shortened by 5 bases and J by 4 bases, with 7 bases between the two germline ends. CDR1 DFQATT and CDR2 SNEGSKA come from the germline V gene (reference sequence). CDR3 bases: TGCAGTGCTCGGTCCCCAGATACGCAGTATTTT. It encodes CSARSPDTQYF.

This clonotype was found a few times. DNA of the CDR3: TGTGCCAGCAGCTTAGGCGGGGCCGTCCAGCAGTACTTC. Its protein product is CASSLGGAVQQYF. This sequence joins TRBV7-2 and TRBJ2-7; D is perhaps TRBD2 (6 bases). The CDR3 sequence is 13 residues long. The V gene's germline CDR1 is SGHTA and CDR2 FQGNSA. Trimming removed 1 base from V and 8 bases from J, with 12 bases in between.

This clonotype was observed many times. The gene calls are TRBV5-1 and TRBJ2-7, with a tentative D call TRBD1 (5 bases). V was cut by 0 bases and J by 3 bases, with 10 bases left in between. CDR3 length equals 14 residues. The germline V gene encodes CDR1 SGHRS and CDR2 YFSETQ. As DNA, the CDR3 is TGCGCCAGCAGCTTGGGGGGCAGGAGCTACGAGCAGTACTTC. The encoded protein is CASSLGGRSYEQYF.

The V gene is TRBV7-2, the J gene TRBJ2-2; D unresolved. Trimming took off 1 base at V and 4 bases at J, with 10 bases between the two ends. Germline-derived CDR1 and CDR2 are SGHTA and FQGNSA. This CDR3 is 15 amino acids long. CDR3 region: CASSLGRSGTGELFF. DNA of the CDR3: TGTGCCAGCAGCTTAGGGCGGTCGGGCACCGGGGAGCTGTTTTTT.

The CDR3 sequence is CASSQTGSYAGYTF. The DNA for the CDR3 is TGTGCCAGCAGCCAAACAGGGAGTTATGCTGGCTACACCTTC. This chain joins TRBV4-2 and TRBJ1-2; possibly TRBD1 for D (6 bases). The CDR3 contains 14 residues. Per the germline V gene, CDR1 is LGHNA and CDR2 is YNFKEQ. Trimming stripped 2 bases from V and 7 bases from J, with 14 bases between.

This clonotype was detected many times. The V call is TRBV27, the J call TRBJ2-7; D call uncertain. The CDR3 has 13 amino acids. The germline gives CDR1 MNHEY, CDR2 SMNVEV (reference sequence). V lost 2 bases and J 0 bases, leaving 5 bases between the germline ends. The CDR3 nucleotides are TGTGCCAGCAGTTTAGCCCTCTCCTACGAGCAGTACTTC. This encodes CASSLALSYEQYF.

This clonotype has a count of ten or more. The chain joins TRBV11-2 to TRBJ2-5, with D perhaps TRBD2 (5 bases). V lost 0 bases, J lost 7 bases, and 9 bases lay in between. The CDR3 contains 13 residues. Looked up from germline, CDR1 is SGHAT and CDR2 is FQNNGV. Written as DNA, the CDR3 is TGTGCCAGCAGCTTAGATAGCGAGGTGACCCAGTACTTC. Translating it yields CASSLDSEVTQYF.

The rearrangement uses TRBV4-3 and TRBJ2-1; no clear D. The V gene lost 0 bases and the J gene lost 2 bases, with 11 bases spanning the gap. Germline V CDR1 and CDR2: LGHNA, YSLEER. This CDR3 has 16 amino acids. The CDR3 DNA is TGCGCCAGCAGCCAAGATTACGCCAACCCCTACAATGAGCAGTTCTTC. It specifies CASSQDYANPYNEQFF.